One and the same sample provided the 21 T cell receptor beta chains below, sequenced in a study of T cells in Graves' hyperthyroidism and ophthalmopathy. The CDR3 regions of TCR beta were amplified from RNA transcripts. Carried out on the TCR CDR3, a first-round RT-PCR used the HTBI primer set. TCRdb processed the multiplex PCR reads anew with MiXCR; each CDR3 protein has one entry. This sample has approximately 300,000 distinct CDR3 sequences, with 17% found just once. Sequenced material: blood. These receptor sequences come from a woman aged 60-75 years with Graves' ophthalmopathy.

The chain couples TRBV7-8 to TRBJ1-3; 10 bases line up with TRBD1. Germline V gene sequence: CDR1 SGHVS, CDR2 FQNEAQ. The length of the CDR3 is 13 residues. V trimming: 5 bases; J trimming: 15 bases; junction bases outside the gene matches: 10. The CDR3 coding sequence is TGTGCCAGCAGCCCCGGGACAGGGGAAACACCATATTTT. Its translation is CASSPGTGETPYF.

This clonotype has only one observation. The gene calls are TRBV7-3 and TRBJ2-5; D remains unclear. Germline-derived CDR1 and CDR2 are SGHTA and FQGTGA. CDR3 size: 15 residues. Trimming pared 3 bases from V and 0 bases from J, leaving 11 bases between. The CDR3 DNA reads TGTGCCAGCAGCTTGATCCCGCCGTACCAAGAGACCCAGTACTTC. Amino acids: CASSLIPPYQETQYF. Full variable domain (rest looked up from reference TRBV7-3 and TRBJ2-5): GAGVSQTPSNKVTEKGKYVELRCDPISGHTALYWYRQSLGQGPEFLIYFQGTGAADDSGLPNDRFFAVRPEGSVSTLKIQRTERGDSAVYLCASSLIPPYQETQYFGPGTRLLVL.

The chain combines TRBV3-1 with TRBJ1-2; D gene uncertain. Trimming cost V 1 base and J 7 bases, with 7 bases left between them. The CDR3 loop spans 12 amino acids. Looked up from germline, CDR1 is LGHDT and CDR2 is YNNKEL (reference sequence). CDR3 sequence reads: CASSQGVIGYTF. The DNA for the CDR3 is TGTGCCAGCAGCCAAGGCGTTATTGGCTACACCTTC.

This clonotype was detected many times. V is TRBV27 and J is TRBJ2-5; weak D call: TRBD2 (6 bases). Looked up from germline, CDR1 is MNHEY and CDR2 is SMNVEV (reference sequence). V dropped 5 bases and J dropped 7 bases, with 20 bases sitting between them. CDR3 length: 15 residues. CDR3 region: CASSQQPGLLGTQYF. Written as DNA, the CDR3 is TGTGCCAGCAGTCAACAACCGGGACTCCTAGGGACCCAGTACTTC.

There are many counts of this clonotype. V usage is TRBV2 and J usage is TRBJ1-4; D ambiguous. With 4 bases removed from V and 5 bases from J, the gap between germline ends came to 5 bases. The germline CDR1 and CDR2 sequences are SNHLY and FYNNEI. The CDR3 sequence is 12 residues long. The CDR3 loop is CASSVGNEKLFF. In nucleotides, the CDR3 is TGTGCCAGCAGTGTTGGGAATGAAAAACTGTTTTTT.

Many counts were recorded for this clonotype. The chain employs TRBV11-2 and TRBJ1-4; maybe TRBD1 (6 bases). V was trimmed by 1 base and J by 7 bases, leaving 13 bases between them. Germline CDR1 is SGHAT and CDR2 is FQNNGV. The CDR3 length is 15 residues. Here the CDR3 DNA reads TGTGCCAGCAGCTTAGGAGGGACAAGGTCTGAAAAACTGTTTTTT. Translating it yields CASSLGGTRSEKLFF.

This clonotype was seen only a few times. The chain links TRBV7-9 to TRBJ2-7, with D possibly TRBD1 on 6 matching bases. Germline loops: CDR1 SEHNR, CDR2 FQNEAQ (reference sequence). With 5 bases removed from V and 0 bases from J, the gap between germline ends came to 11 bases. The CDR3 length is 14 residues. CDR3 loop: CASSVSRGSYEQYF. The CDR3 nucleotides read TGTGCCAGCAGCGTTAGCAGGGGCTCCTACGAGCAGTACTTC.

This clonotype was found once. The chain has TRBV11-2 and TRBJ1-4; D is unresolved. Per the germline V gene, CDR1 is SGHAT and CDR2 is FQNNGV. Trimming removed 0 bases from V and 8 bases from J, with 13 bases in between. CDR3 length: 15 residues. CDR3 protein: CASSLDPHRSEKLFF. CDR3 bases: TGTGCCAGCAGCTTAGATCCGCACCGCTCAGAAAAACTGTTTTTT.

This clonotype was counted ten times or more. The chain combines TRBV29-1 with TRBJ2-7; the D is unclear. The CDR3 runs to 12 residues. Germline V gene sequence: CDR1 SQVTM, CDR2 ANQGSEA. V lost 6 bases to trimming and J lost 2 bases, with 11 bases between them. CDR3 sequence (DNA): TGCAGCGTGGTTACTACACCCTACGAGCAGTACTTC. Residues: CSVVTTPYEQYF.

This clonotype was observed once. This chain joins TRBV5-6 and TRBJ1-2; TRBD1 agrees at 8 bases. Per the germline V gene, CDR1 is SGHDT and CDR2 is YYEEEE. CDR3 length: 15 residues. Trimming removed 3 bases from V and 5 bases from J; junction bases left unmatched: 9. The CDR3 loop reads CASSYRGVEGYGYTF. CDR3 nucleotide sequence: TGTGCCAGCAGCTACAGGGGGGTAGAAGGTTATGGCTACACCTTC.

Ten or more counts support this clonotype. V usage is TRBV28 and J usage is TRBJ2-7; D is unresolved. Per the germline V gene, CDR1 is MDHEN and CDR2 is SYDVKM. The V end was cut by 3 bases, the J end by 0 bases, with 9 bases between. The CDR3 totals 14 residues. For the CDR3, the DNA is TGTGCCAGCAGTTTTCATTCACTCTCCTACGAGCAGTACTTC. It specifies CASSFHSLSYEQYF.

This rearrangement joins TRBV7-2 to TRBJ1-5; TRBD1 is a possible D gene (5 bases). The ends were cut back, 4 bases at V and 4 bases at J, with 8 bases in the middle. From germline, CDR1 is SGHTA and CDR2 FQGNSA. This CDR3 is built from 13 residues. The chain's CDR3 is CASSSSGNQPQHF. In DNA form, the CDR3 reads TGTGCCAGCAGCTCATCAGGGAATCAGCCCCAGCATTTT.

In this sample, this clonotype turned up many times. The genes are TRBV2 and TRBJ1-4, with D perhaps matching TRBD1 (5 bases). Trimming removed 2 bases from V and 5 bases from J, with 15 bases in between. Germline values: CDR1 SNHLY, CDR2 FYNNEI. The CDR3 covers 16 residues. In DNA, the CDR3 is TGTGCCAGCAGTGAAATACGTGCGGGGGGGAATGAAAAACTGTTTTTT. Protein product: CASSEIRAGGNEKLFF.

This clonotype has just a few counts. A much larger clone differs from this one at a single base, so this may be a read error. The CDR3 bases are TGTGCTAGTGGGGGCGGGGGGGCGTGGGCGCAGTATTTT. Protein product: CASGGGGAWAQYF. This rearrangement joins TRBV12-5 to TRBJ2-3; 9 bases map to TRBD2. The CDR3 length is 13 residues. CDR1 and CDR2 from the germline V gene are LGHNT and FRNRAP. J lost 10 bases, V lost 6 bases, and 8 bases had no gene match. Complete variable domain (other parts from reference TRBV12-5 and TRBJ2-3): DARVTQTPRHKVTEMGQEVTMRCQPILGHNTVFWYRQTMMQGLELLAYFRNRAPLDDSGMPKDRFSAEMPDATLATLKIQPSEPRDSAVYFCASGGGGAWAQYFGPGTRLTVL.

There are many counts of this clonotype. The CDR3 DNA reads as TGTGCCAGCAGCTCGAGAGCGTCTGGGGGATTGGCCGAGCAGTACTTC. Protein: CASSSRASGGLAEQYF. The J gene is TRBJ2-7, the V gene TRBV7-8, with D possibly called TRBD1 or TRBD2 (5 bases each). Trimming removed 4 bases at V and 6 bases at J, with 22 bases between. The CDR3 covers 16 residues. CDR1 is SGHVS, CDR2 FQNEAQ, per germline.

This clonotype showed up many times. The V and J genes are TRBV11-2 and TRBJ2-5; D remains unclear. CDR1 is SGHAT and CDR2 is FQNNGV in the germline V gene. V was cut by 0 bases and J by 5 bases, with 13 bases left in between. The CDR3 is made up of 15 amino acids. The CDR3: CASSLEYRAGETQYF. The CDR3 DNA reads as TGTGCCAGCAGCTTAGAGTATAGGGCTGGGGAGACCCAGTACTTC.

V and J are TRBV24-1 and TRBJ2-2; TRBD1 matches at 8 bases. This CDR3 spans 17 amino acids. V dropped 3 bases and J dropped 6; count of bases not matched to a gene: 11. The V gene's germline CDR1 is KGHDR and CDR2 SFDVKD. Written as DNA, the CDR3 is TGTGCCACCAGTGATATAGGGTGGACAGGGCAATCCGGGGAGCTGTTTTTT. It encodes CATSDIGWTGQSGELFF.

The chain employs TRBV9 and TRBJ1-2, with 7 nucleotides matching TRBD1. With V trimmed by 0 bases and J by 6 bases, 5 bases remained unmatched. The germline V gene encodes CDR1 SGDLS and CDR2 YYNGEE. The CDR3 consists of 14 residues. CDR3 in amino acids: CASSVEAQGNGYTF. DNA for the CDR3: TGTGCCAGCAGCGTAGAGGCACAGGGGAATGGCTACACCTTC. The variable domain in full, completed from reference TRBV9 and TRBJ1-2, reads DSGVTQTPKHLITATGQRVTLRCSPRSGDLSVYWYQQSLDQGLQFLIQYYNGEERAKGNILERFSAQQFPDLHSELNLSSLELGDSALYFCASSVEAQGNGYTFGSGTRLTVV.

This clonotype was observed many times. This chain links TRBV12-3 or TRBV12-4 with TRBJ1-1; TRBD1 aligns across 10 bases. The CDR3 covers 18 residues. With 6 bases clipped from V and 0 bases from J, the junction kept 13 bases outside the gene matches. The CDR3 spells CASRVGTGESRMNTEAFF. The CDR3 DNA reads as TGTGCCAGCAGGGTCGGGACAGGGGAAAGTAGGATGAACACTGAAGCTTTCTTT.

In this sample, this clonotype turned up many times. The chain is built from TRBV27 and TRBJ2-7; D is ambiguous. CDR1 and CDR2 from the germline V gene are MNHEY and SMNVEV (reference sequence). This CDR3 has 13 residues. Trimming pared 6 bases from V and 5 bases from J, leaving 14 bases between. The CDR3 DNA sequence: TGTGCCAGCAGCCATAACACTAACGACGAGCAGTACTTC. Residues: CASSHNTNDEQYF.

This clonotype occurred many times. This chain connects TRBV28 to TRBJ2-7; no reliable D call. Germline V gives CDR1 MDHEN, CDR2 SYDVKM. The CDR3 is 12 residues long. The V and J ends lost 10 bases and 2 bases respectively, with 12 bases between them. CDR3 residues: CATSDVTYEQYF. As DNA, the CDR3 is TGTGCCACAAGCGACGTTACCTACGAGCAGTACTTC. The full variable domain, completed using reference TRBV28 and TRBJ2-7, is DVKVTQSSRYLVKRTGEKVFLECVQDMDHENMFWYRQDPGLGLRLIYFSYDVKMKEKGDIPEGYSVSREKKERFSLILESASTNQTSMYLCATSDVTYEQYFGPGTRLTVT.